This T cell receptor beta chain is drawn from a study of response to subunit inactivated influenza vaccine. Study-wide results and caveats: Few new T cells, the authors suggested, are recruited by each seasonal influenza vaccination.

The CDR3 length is 14 residues. V dropped 0 bases and J dropped 2 bases, with 10 bases sitting between them. Per the germline V gene, CDR1 is DFQATT and CDR2 is SNEGSKA (reference sequence). This clonotype was observed at least ten times. The antigen is undetermined. TCRdb analysed the RT-PCR reads with MiXCR anew, one entry per CDR3 protein. In the table there are 540,000 or so distinct CDR3 sequences, approximately 12% of which are singletons. The chain carries TRBV20-1 and TRBJ2-5; D call uncertain. The specimen comprised PBMCs from blood, sampled 35 to 45 days after vaccination. The TCR comes from a man between 45 and 60 years old who received an inactivated influenza vaccine. The CDR3 nucleotides read TGCAGTGCTAGAGATTTAACAGCACAAGAGACCCAGTACTTC. This translates into CSARDLTAQETQYF.